This T cell receptor (beta chain) was identified in a study of cytomegalovirus exposure and HLA in healthy donors. This CDR3 contains 13 residues. V was cut by 2 bases and J by 7 bases, with 11 bases left in between. CDR1 and CDR2 (germline): MGHDK, SYGVNS. 60 Vbeta and 13 Jbeta primers were used in PCR. TCRdb's table, derived via immunoSEQ multiplex PCR, lists solely in-frame clones and lacks some. The table includes approximately 250,000 clones, around 80% detected once. With respect to this clone: Antigen specificity is unknown.

Findings of the study overall: Later on, an analysis found that several of the most significant clusters appeared to be linked to common viral pathogens, which included parvovirus B19.

The sequenced material came from PBMCs. The sequence derives from a boy aged 10-17 years in good health and CMV-seronegative. The chain carries TRBV25-1 and TRBJ1-2; D is uncertain. CDR3 residues: CASSEGIPGGYTF. Written as DNA, the CDR3 is TGTGCCAGCAGTGAAGGTATCCCGGGTGGCTACACCTTC.